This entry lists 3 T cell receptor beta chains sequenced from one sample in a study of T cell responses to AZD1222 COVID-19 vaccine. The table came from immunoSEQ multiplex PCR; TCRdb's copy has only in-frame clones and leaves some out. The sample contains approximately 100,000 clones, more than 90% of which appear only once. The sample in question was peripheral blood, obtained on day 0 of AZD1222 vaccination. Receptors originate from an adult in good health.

The CDR3 DNA reads as TGTGCCAGCAGCACCAAGCGGGAAAGGGGGGAGCTGTTTTTT. Amino acids: CASSTKRERGELFF. The V call is TRBV7-3, the J call TRBJ2-2; TRBD2 matches 7 bases. The germline CDR1 and CDR2 sequences are SGHTA and FQGTGA. The CDR3 sequence is 14 residues long. The junction had 8 bases not matched to a gene; V was cut back by 5 bases and J by 8 bases.

CDR3 protein: CASSQTWGTNEKLFF. CDR3 nucleotides: TGTGCCAGCAGCCAGACGTGGGGGACTAATGAAAAACTGTTTTTT. The chain has TRBV5-6 and TRBJ1-4; weak D call: TRBD1 (5 bases). V dropped 4 bases and J dropped 2 bases, with 12 bases sitting between them. Germline CDR1 and CDR2: SGHDT and YYEEEE. The CDR3 covers 15 residues. The variable domain in full, with the rest retrieved from reference TRBV5-6 and TRBJ1-4, is DAGVTQSPTHLIKTRGQQVTLRCSPKSGHDTVSWYQQALGQGPQFIFQYYEEEERQRGNFPDRFSGHQFPNYSSELNVNALLLGDSALYLCASSQTWGTNEKLFFGSGTQLSVL.

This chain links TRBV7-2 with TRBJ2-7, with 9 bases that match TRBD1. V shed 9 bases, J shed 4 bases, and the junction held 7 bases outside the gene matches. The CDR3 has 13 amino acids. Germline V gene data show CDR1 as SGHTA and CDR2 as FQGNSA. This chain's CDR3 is CASGTGMRYEQYF. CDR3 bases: TGTGCCAGTGGGACAGGGATGAGGTACGAGCAGTACTTC.